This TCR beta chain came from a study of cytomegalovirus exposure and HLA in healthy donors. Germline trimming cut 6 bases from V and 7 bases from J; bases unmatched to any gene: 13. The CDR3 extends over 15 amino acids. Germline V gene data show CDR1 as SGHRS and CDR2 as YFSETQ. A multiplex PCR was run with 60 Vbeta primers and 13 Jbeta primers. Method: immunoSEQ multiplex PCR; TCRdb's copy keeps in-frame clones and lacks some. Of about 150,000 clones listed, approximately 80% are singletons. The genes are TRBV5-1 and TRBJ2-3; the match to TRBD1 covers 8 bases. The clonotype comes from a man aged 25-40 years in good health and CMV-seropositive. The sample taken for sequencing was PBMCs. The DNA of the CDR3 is TGCGCCAGCAACGGACAGGGAGGCTCTTATTATACGCAGTATTTT. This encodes CASNGQGGSYYTQYF.